This T cell receptor (beta chain) was recorded in a study of CD8 T cells in Susac syndrome. Study overall: The sequenced Susac syndrome patients included about 6 who had clinically active disease and roughly eight who were in remission.

The RNA, about 0.45 to 1 ug, was put through reverse transcription using random hexamers. TCRdb analysed the immunoSEQ multiplex PCR reads with MiXCR anew, one entry per CDR3 protein. The table lists over 100,000 distinct CDR3 sequences, around 94% of them singletons. Sequencing input: CD8+ T cells from PBMCs. This sequence originates from a human donor with Susac syndrome.

CDR3 coding DNA: TGCAGCGTTGAGGGCTACACCTTC. As protein: CSVEGYTF. This sequence joins TRBV29-1 and TRBJ1-2; D gene unclear. The length of the CDR3 is 8 residues. V dropped 3 bases and J dropped 8 bases, with 1 base sitting between them. Per the germline V gene, CDR1 is SQVTM and CDR2 is ANQGSEA.